The clone carrying this T cell receptor beta chain has only a few counts. Its antigen is unidentified. The data are from a study of beta chain features in type 1 diabetes. Notes on the study in general: Since sequencing was performed on cDNA, cells with high TCR expression could be over-represented. Moderate yet significant TCRB CDR3 shortening was seen in Type 1 diabetes patients in all four CD4+ subsets.

Germline V gene sequence: CDR1 SGHRS, CDR2 YFSETQ. CDR3 length: 15 amino acids. V shed 4 bases, J shed 8 bases, and the junction held 13 bases outside the gene matches. All of the isolated RNA was reverse transcribed, so expressed TCRB transcripts were sequenced. TCRdb's copy holds only in-frame clones and misses some; the assay was immunoSEQ multiplex PCR. The sample consists of 100,000 to 150,000 clones, around 17% of them appearing once. The sample taken for sequencing was central memory CD4+ T cells from blood. The clonotype originates from a man younger than 45 with type 1 diabetes. The chain recombines TRBV5-1 with TRBJ1-2; 8 bases are shared with TRBD1. The CDR3 sequence is CASSIGTGPTGGYTF. The DNA of the CDR3 is TGCGCCAGCAGCATAGGGACAGGCCCCACGGGAGGCTACACCTTC.